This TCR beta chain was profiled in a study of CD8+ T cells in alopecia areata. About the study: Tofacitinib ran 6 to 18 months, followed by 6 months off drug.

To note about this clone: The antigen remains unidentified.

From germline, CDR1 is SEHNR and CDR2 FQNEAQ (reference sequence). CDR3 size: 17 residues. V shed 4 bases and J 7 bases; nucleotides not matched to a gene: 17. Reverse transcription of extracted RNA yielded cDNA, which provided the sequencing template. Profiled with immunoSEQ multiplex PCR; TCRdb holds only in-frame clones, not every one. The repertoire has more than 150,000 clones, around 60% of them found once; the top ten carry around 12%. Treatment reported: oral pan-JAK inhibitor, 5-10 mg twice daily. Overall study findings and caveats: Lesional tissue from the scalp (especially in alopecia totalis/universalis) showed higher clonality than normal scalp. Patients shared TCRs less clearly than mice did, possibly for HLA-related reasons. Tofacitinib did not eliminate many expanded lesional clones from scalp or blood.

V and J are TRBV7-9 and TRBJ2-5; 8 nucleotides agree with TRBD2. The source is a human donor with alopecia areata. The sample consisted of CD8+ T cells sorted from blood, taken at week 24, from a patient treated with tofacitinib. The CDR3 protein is CASSSTGATGGAGTQYF. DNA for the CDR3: TGTGCCAGCAGCTCCACGGGCGCCACCGGGGGGGCGGGGACCCAGTACTTC.